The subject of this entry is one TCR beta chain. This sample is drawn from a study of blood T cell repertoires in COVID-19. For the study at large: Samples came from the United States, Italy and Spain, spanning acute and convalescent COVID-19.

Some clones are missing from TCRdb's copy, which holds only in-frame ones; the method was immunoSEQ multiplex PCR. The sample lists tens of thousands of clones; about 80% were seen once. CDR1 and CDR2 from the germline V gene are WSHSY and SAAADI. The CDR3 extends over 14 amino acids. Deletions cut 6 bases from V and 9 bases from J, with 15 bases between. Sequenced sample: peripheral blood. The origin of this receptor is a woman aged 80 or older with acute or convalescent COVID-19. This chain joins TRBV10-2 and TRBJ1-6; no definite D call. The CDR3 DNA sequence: TGCGCCAGCAGCTCACCGGGTTTGGTTTCACCCCTCCACTTT. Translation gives CASSSPGLVSPLHF.